A single sample gave rise to the 12 T cell receptor beta chains below, sequenced in a study of cytomegalovirus exposure and HLA in healthy donors. PCR amplification relied on 60 Vbeta primers (plus 13 Jbeta primers). Clones were read by immunoSEQ multiplex PCR, and TCRdb kept only the in-frame ones, dropping some. This sample has over 70,000 clones, with about two thirds found just once. Sequenced: PBMCs. The receptor set was obtained from a woman aged 45-59 years in good health and CMV-seropositive.

This clone was counted only a few times. The rearrangement uses TRBV19 and TRBJ1-3, with D unresolved. The germline V and J ends were trimmed by 3 bases and 0 bases, with 9 bases remaining between them. The CDR3 contains 15 residues. The germline gives CDR1 LNHDA, CDR2 SQIVND (reference sequence). CDR3 sequence: CASSILVGSGNTIYF. DNA for the CDR3: TGTGCCAGTAGTATCCTAGTCGGCTCTGGAAACACCATATATTTT.

The chain joins TRBV7-2 to TRBJ2-7; weak D call: TRBD2 (6 bases). Germline V lookup: CDR1 SGHTA, CDR2 FQGNSA. V dropped 0 bases and J dropped 2 bases, with 11 bases sitting between them. The CDR3 runs 15 residues. CDR3 sequence reads: CASSLARGRTYEQYF. CDR3 nucleotide sequence: TGTGCCAGCAGCTTAGCGCGGGGACGGACCTACGAGCAGTACTTC.

This clone was picked up a small number of times. V is TRBV7-6 and J is TRBJ1-1, with D uncertain. Per germline, CDR1 SGHVS and CDR2 FNYEAQ. Trimming took 1 base from V and 7 from J, leaving 10 bases between them. There are 13 residues in the CDR3. CDR3 nucleotides: TGTGCCAGCAGCTTAGGGAGAGATGGTGAAGCTTTCTTT. Protein product: CASSLGRDGEAFF.

The chain uses TRBV27 and TRBJ2-3, with 7 bases matching TRBD2. The CDR3 is 13 residues long. Per the germline V gene, CDR1 is MNHEY and CDR2 is SMNVEV (reference sequence). Trimming removed 6 bases from V and 6 bases from J; junction bases left unmatched: 6. The CDR3 DNA reads TGTGCCAGCAGGATGGGACTACCCGATACGCAGTATTTT. It encodes CASRMGLPDTQYF.

The chain combines TRBV12-5 with TRBJ1-1; D call uncertain. Germline V lookup: CDR1 LGHNT, CDR2 FRNRAP. V lost 1 base and J lost 1, with 4 bases in between. The CDR3 has 13 residues. The CDR3: CASGLDGNTEAFF. In DNA, the CDR3 is TGTGCTAGTGGTTTGGACGGGAACACTGAAGCTTTCTTT.

The chain links TRBV19 to TRBJ2-7, with TRBD2 identical over 9 bases. The germline CDR1 and CDR2 sequences are LNHDA and SQIVND (reference sequence). V was pared by 3 bases and J by 7 bases, with 16 bases of the junction left unmatched. CDR3 length equals 17 residues. The CDR3: CASSMANRGLAPREQYF. In nucleotides, the CDR3 is TGTGCCAGTAGTATGGCCAATCGGGGACTAGCTCCCCGGGAGCAGTACTTC.

V usage is TRBV5-1 and J usage is TRBJ2-1; TRBD2 matches at 9 bases. Germline loops: CDR1 SGHRS, CDR2 YFSETQ. The junction had 5 bases not matched to a gene; V was cut back by 4 bases and J by 0 bases. The CDR3 is 16 residues long. The DNA for the CDR3 is TGCGCCAGCAGCCCTGTAGCGGGAGTCTCCTACAATGAGCAGTTCTTC. It yields the protein CASSPVAGVSYNEQFF.

V gene TRBV5-1 combines with J gene TRBJ2-7; 7 bases line up with TRBD1. Germline V lookup: CDR1 SGHRS, CDR2 YFSETQ. The V gene end was trimmed by 3 bases and the J gene end by 6 bases; junction bases not matched to a gene: 6. The CDR3 runs 13 residues. Here the CDR3 DNA reads TGCGCCAGCAGCTCCATAACAGGGGTCGAGCAGTACTTC. It is translated as CASSSITGVEQYF.

The chain carries TRBV21-1 and TRBJ1-5. TRBV21-1 is flagged as a pseudogene. This CDR3 region has 12 residues. The CDR3 spells CASRGRERPQHF. CDR3 in DNA: TGTGCCAGCAGGGGGCGGGAAAGGCCCCAGCATTTT.

This chain links TRBV15 with TRBJ2-5, with 8 bases aligning to TRBD1. In germline, CDR1 is LNHNV, CDR2 YYDKDF (reference sequence). This CDR3 contains 14 residues. Trimming took 3 bases from V and 1 from J; bases not matched to a gene: 1. CDR3 coding DNA: TGTGCCACCAGCAGGGACAGGGTCCAAGAGACCCAGTACTTC. Amino acids: CATSRDRVQETQYF.

This chain joins TRBV6-1 and TRBJ2-7; 7 bases line up with TRBD1. V shed 7 bases and J 6 bases; nucleotides not matched to a gene: 12. The V gene's germline CDR1 is MNHNS and CDR2 SASEGT. The CDR3 contains 14 residues. This CDR3 is CASTPGTVRSEQYF. The CDR3 DNA follows: TGTGCCAGCACTCCGGGGACAGTCCGAAGCGAGCAGTACTTC.

CDR3 nucleotide sequence: TGTGCCAGCAGACGGGACAGGGGAGGCGAGCAGTACTTC. Its translation is CASRRDRGGEQYF. The rearrangement links TRBV6-6 to TRBJ2-7; 10 bases line up with TRBD1. The ends lost 6 bases at V and 6 bases at J; junction bases unmatched: 5. The CDR3 consists of 13 residues. From germline, CDR1 is MNHNY and CDR2 SVGAGI (reference sequence).